The 17 T cell receptor beta chains below all came from one sample that was sequenced in a study of siplizumab effects on memory and regulatory T cells. Using immunoSEQ multiplex PCR, the repertoire was profiled, and TCRdb retains in-frame clones only, with some absent. The sample records some 46,000 clones, roughly 92% being singletons. What was sequenced was CD8+ T cells sorted from blood. Receptors originate from a human donor in good health.

This clone has only one observation. The CDR3 reads CASSQATGKLAHEQYF. The CDR3 DNA is TGTGCCAGCAGCCAAGCGACAGGAAAATTGGCCCACGAGCAGTACTTC. The gene calls are TRBV4-2 and TRBJ2-7, with a possible D match to TRBD1 (6 bases). CDR1 and CDR2 from the germline V gene are LGHNA and YNFKEQ. V lost 1 base, J lost 5 bases, and 18 bases lay in between. The CDR3 runs to 16 residues.

The gene calls are TRBV6-6 and TRBJ2-7; TRBD1 might be the D (6 bases). Germline CDR1 is MNHNY and CDR2 is SVGAGI (reference sequence). This CDR3 has 13 residues. V lost 7 bases and J 3 bases, leaving 13 bases between the germline ends. CDR3 DNA: TGTGCCAGCACCGGGACACACGTCTACGAGCAGTACTTC. Its protein is CASTGTHVYEQYF.

This chain links TRBV19 with TRBJ1-5; tentative D call: TRBD1 (5 bases). V was pared by 4 bases and J by 4 bases, with 14 bases between. The CDR3 is made up of 15 amino acids. Germline CDR1 reads LNHDA; CDR2 reads SQIVND (reference sequence). DNA of the CDR3: TGTGCCAGTAGTACGGACATTCGCGAAAATCAGCCCCAGCATTTT. As protein: CASSTDIRENQPQHF.

This clone was found once. The chain uses TRBV27 and TRBJ2-7, with unresolved D. Trimming removed 3 bases from V and 1 base from J, with 7 bases in between. Germline V gene sequence: CDR1 MNHEY, CDR2 SMNVEV (reference sequence). The CDR3 loop spans 13 amino acids. The CDR3 loop reads CASSLYWSYEQYF. CDR3 bases: TGTGCCAGCAGTTTGTATTGGTCCTACGAGCAGTACTTC.

The chain combines TRBV27 with TRBJ2-1; D is unresolved. CDR1 MNHEY and CDR2 SMNVEV come from the germline V gene (reference sequence). Trimming shortened V by 3 bases and J by 0 bases, and 9 bases separated the two germline ends. The CDR3 extends over 15 amino acids. The CDR3 bases are TGTGCCAGCAGTTTCCCTACAAGCTCCTACAATGAGCAGTTCTTC. Translated: CASSFPTSSYNEQFF.

Details on this clone: Germline and junction disagree at one end, which may indicate a read error. The chain couples TRBV30 to TRBJ2-5; perhaps TRBD2 as D (5 bases). This CDR3 region has 10 residues. Germline CDR1 GTSNPN, CDR2 SVGIG (reference sequence). The CDR3, as DNA: TGTGCCTGGAGAGGAGGCGGATTGAACTTC. Amino acid sequence: CAWRGGGLNF. The variable domain in full, completed from reference TRBV30 and TRBJ2-5, reads SQTIHQWPATLVQPVGSPLSLECTVEGTSNPNLYWYRQAAGRGLQLLFYSVGIGQISSEVPQNLSASRPQDRQFILSSKKLLLSDSGFYLCAWRGGGLNFGPGTRLLVL.

The genes are TRBV5-4 and TRBJ2-7, with TRBD1 identical over 7 bases. Germline V gene lookup returns CDR1 SGHNT and CDR2 YYREEE (reference sequence). This CDR3 region has 13 residues. Trimming took 6 bases from V and 3 from J; bases not matched to a gene: 6. The CDR3 DNA follows: TGTGCCAGCACCCAAGACAGGGACTACGAGCAGTACTTC. Translation: CASTQDRDYEQYF.

V is TRBV19 and J is TRBJ2-7, with 9 bases aligning to TRBD1. V gave up 8 bases and J gave up 6 bases; unmatched junction bases: 14. The CDR3 runs to 15 residues. Germline V gene data show CDR1 as LNHDA and CDR2 as SQIVND (reference sequence). CDR3 sequence: CASSVVLQGAGEQYF. CDR3 in DNA: TGTGCCAGTTCCGTCGTGCTACAGGGGGCTGGCGAGCAGTACTTC.

This clone was observed a single time. The DNA for the CDR3 is TGCGCCAGCACCTCTACTGAAGGAGGGTTGCGCCCGGGGGGACACAATGAGCAGTTCTTC. Translated: CASTSTEGGLRPGGHNEQFF. The V and J genes are TRBV23-1 and TRBJ2-1; 7 bases are a match to TRBD2. TRBV23-1 has ORF status, its function being uncertain. The CDR3 is 20 residues long. Unmatched junction bases numbered 26, after V lost 7 bases and J lost 5 bases.

The gene calls are TRBV12-5 and TRBJ2-2; D is unclear. Germline assignment: CDR1 LGHNT and CDR2 FRNRAP. The CDR3 is made up of 16 amino acids. With 2 bases removed from V and 0 bases from J, the gap between germline ends came to 10 bases. The chain's CDR3 is CASGLIPDPNTGELFF. The CDR3 coding sequence is TGTGCTAGTGGTTTGATCCCGGATCCGAACACCGGGGAGCTGTTTTTT. The variable domain in full, completed from reference TRBV12-5 and TRBJ2-2, reads DARVTQTPRHKVTEMGQEVTMRCQPILGHNTVFWYRQTMMQGLELLAYFRNRAPLDDSGMPKDRFSAEMPDATLATLKIQPSEPRDSAVYFCASGLIPDPNTGELFFGEGSRLTVL.

V usage is TRBV27 and J usage is TRBJ1-5; D unclear. The CDR3 length is 14 residues. V was shortened by 0 bases and J by 7 bases, with 10 bases between the two germline ends. The V gene's germline CDR1 is MNHEY and CDR2 SMNVEV (reference sequence). CDR3 sequence reads: CASSLSGVEQPQHF. The CDR3 nucleotides are TGTGCCAGCAGTTTATCCGGGGTCGAGCAGCCCCAGCATTTT.

CDR3 in amino acids: CASDGRGGYEQYF. In nucleotides, the CDR3 is TGTGCCAGCGACGGCAGAGGAGGATACGAGCAGTACTTC. The V gene is TRBV7-9, the J gene TRBJ2-7; D may be TRBD2 (5 bases). CDR1 is SEHNR and CDR2 is FQNEAQ in the germline V gene (reference sequence). The length of the CDR3 is 13 residues. The V gene lost 8 bases and the J gene lost 4 bases, with 15 bases spanning the gap.

This chain uses TRBV11-2 with TRBJ1-5; D is ambiguous. Germline lookup yields CDR1 SGHAT and CDR2 FQNNGV. The CDR3 runs to 14 residues. V was trimmed by 0 bases and J by 5 bases, leaving 8 bases between them. CDR3 loop: CASSLDGGDQPQHF. Here the CDR3 DNA reads TGTGCCAGCAGCTTAGATGGTGGGGATCAGCCCCAGCATTTT.

This clone was detected only once. The chain couples TRBV5-6 to TRBJ1-2, with unresolved D. Germline V lookup: CDR1 SGHDT, CDR2 YYEEEE. Trimming shortened V by 4 bases and J by 4 bases, and 17 bases separated the two germline ends. The CDR3 sequence is 15 residues long. CDR3 bases: TGTGCCAGCAGCACCAGTGTGATCGCGATCTATGGCTACACCTTC. This codes for CASSTSVIAIYGYTF.

J is TRBJ1-4 and V is TRBV18, with D perhaps matching TRBD1 (6 bases). Germline CDR1 reads KGHSH; CDR2 reads LQKENI. This CDR3 is built from 13 residues. V lost 0 bases, J lost 8 bases, and 7 bases lay in between. CDR3: CASSPPDREKLFF. The CDR3 DNA reads TGTGCCAGCTCACCACCAGACAGGGAAAAACTGTTTTTT.

V is TRBV28 and J is TRBJ2-1; the D gene is possibly TRBD1 (6 bases). V was clipped by 5 bases and J by 9 bases, with 17 bases between them. Per the germline V gene, CDR1 is MDHEN and CDR2 is SYDVKM. This CDR3 is built from 14 residues. CDR3 protein: CASSSVRGFGEQFF. The CDR3 bases are TGTGCCAGCAGTAGCGTCAGGGGTTTCGGTGAGCAGTTCTTC. Supplemented by reference TRBV28 and TRBJ2-1, the full variable domain reads DVKVTQSSRYLVKRTGEKVFLECVQDMDHENMFWYRQDPGLGLRLIYFSYDVKMKEKGDIPEGYSVSREKKERFSLILESASTNQTSMYLCASSSVRGFGEQFFGPGTRLTVL.

The V and J genes are TRBV4-2 and TRBJ2-7, with D tentatively TRBD2 (5 bases). The CDR3 totals 12 residues. Germline V gives CDR1 LGHNA, CDR2 YNFKEQ. V dropped 4 bases and J dropped 2 bases, with 6 bases sitting between them. The CDR3 here is CASSRGTYEQYF. The CDR3 region has the DNA TGTGCCAGCAGCCGAGGGACCTACGAGCAGTACTTC.